Listed below are T cell receptor beta chains from one sample, sequenced in a study of T cell repertoires in cytomegalovirus infection. One entry per CDR3 protein results from TCRdb running MiXCR on the reads. The table shows approximately 750,000 distinct CDR3 sequences, with 35% to 45% occurring only once. Sequenced input: PBMCs. The receptors derive from a human donor in good health (CMV status not recorded). Some clones in this sample may be carry-over from other donors' samples. Each CDR3 is given with its conserved first and last residue. D genes are given only for firm matches. Size is stated for part of the rows, as once, few or many counts, or as a class when the clone is expanded.

d_call	clone_size	v_call	j_call	cdr3_nt	cdr3_aa
TRBD2	few	TRBV18	TRBJ2-7	TGTGCCAGCTCACCAGTTAGCGGGAGGCTGAAAGAGCAGTACTTC	CASSPVSGRLKEQYF
TRBD1	few	TRBV4-1	TRBJ1-5	TGCGCCAGCAGCCAAGCCGGGACAGGGACCTATCAGCCCCAGCATTTT	CASSQAGTGTYQPQHF
TRBD1	few	TRBV5-6	TRBJ1-2	TGTGCCAGCATCGGCGGGGGACAGGCCTATGGCTACACCTTC	CASIGGGQAYGYTF
NA	NA	TRBV7-2	TRBJ1-2	TGTGCCAGCAGTGTGGGCCGGGCTTGGGAATTTAACTATGGCTACACCTTC	CASSVGRAWEFNYGYTF
NA	NA	TRBV7-3	TRBJ2-2	TGTGCCAGCAGCGCAGGAGTACTGGACACCGGGGAGCTGTTTTTT	CASSAGVLDTGELFF
TRBD1	once	TRBV6-6	TRBJ1-3	TGTGCCAGCAGGCGGGACAGGGGAATGACTGGAAACACCATATATTTT	CASRRDRGMTGNTIYF
TRBD1	NA	TRBV6-2/TRBV6-3	TRBJ1-1	TGTGCCAGCAAAAAGGGGACAGACCTCACTGAAGCTTTCTTT	CASKKGTDLTEAFF
TRBD2	NA	TRBV25-1	TRBJ2-1	TGTGCCAGCAGTGAACTGGGGCGACTAGCGGGAGGGCCGCCCTACAATGAGCAGTTCTTC	CASSELGRLAGGPPYNEQFF
NA	many	TRBV30	TRBJ1-1	TGTGCCTGGACCTTCAGGGGTTATACTGAAGCTTTCTTT	CAWTFRGYTEAFF
TRBD1	once	TRBV19	TRBJ2-7	TGTGCCAGTAGTCAATCCGGGACAGGGGGTAACGAGCAGTACTTC	CASSQSGTGGNEQYF
NA	NA	TRBV6-1	TRBJ1-1	NA	CASSVGTGTEAFF
NA	NA	TRBV11-2	TRBJ1-2	TGTGCCAGCAGCTTAGGGGGAGGGGACCTCAGATCTTTC	CASSLGGGDLRSF
TRBD1	many	TRBV7-2	TRBJ1-2	TGTGCCAGCAGCTTGGGACAGGGGGCCTATGGCTACACCTTC	CASSLGQGAYGYTF
NA	NA	TRBV28	TRBJ1-2	TGTGCCAGCAGTTTTCCCTACACCTTC	CASSFPYTF
NA	few	TRBV27	TRBJ2-1	TGTGCCAGCAGTTTATCGGCTAGCTCTAACTATGAGCAGTTCTTC	CASSLSASSNYEQFF
NA	few	TRBV2	TRBJ2-3	TGTGCCAGCAGGGACTACACAGATACGCAGTATTTT	CASRDYTDTQYF
NA	NA	TRBV7-2	TRBJ2-1	TGTGCCAGCATCTTCCAGCAGACCTACAATGAGCAGTTATTC	CASIFQQTYNEQLF
NA	few	TRBV12-3/TRBV12-4	TRBJ2-1	TGTGCCAGCAGTTTAGGCGGGGCGAGGGGGCTGCGGTTCTTC	CASSLGGARGLRFF
NA	NA	TRBV6-8	TRBJ2-3	TGTGCCAGCAGTTACCCAAACACAGATACGCAGTATTTT	CASSYPNTDTQYF
NA	many	TRBV7-2	TRBJ2-7	TGTGCCAGCAGCTTAGAAGTCCTTTCCTACGAGCAGTACTTC	CASSLEVLSYEQYF
NA	NA	TRBV7-9	TRBJ2-1	TGTGCCAGCTGTCACGGCAGCTCCTACAATGAGCAGTTCTTC	CASCHGSSYNEQFF
TRBD1	many	TRBV12-3/TRBV12-4	TRBJ1-5	TGTGCCACCACAGGGGGGGGAGGTCAGCCCCAGCATTTT	CATTGGGGQPQHF
TRBD1	NA	TRBV7-3	TRBJ1-5	TGTGCCATCCCTGCACAGGGGGCGCGAGGTCGAGACAATCAGCCCCAGCATTTT	CAIPAQGARGRDNQPQHF
NA	few	TRBV29-1	TRBJ2-7	TGCAGCGTTGAAGAGCCCGGAAGCTCCTACGAGCAGTACTTC	CSVEEPGSSYEQYF